This T cell receptor beta chain was observed in a study of T cell responses to AZD1222 COVID-19 vaccine. Notes on this clone: Antigen: not known.

CDR1 SGDLS and CDR2 YYNGEE come from the germline V gene. Trimming removed 2 bases from V and 6 bases from J, with 11 bases in between. The CDR3 runs 13 residues. Study-level results: The peak T cell response came first, and repertoires were sampled only after it. Clonal diversity was possibly underestimated; the donors were predominantly white British and more often female. Spike-specific TCR breadth and depth rose after two AZD1222 doses.

Produced via immunoSEQ multiplex PCR; TCRdb's table is partial and in-frame only. The table includes around 90,000 clones, 80% to 90% detected once. The chain carries TRBV9 and TRBJ1-2; maybe TRBD1 (6 bases). The receptor's source is an adult in good health. Here the sequenced sample was peripheral blood, taken on day 0 of AZD1222 vaccination. This chain's CDR3 is CASSVAQGNGYTF. CDR3 coding DNA: TGTGCCAGCAGCGTTGCGCAGGGGAATGGCTACACCTTC.